One sample yielded the 3 T cell receptor beta chains listed below, sequenced in a study of cytomegalovirus exposure and HLA in healthy donors. Researchers ran the PCR with 60 Vbeta and 13 Jbeta primers. Profiling relied on immunoSEQ multiplex PCR, and the TCRdb table lists in-frame clones only, not all of them. The profile shows approximately 140,000 clones, about 80% of them singletons. The sample was PBMCs. These TCRs come from a boy younger than 10 in good health and CMV-seronegative.

The V gene is TRBV7-9, the J gene TRBJ2-7; the D gene is possibly TRBD2 (6 bases). Germline assignment: CDR1 SEHNR and CDR2 FQNEAQ (reference sequence). Trimming pared 3 bases from V and 0 bases from J, leaving 15 bases between. The length of the CDR3 is 16 residues. The CDR3 sequence is CASSLGRDFYSYEQYV. CDR3 nucleotides: TGTGCCAGCAGCTTGGGGCGGGACTTCTACTCCTACGAGCAGTACGTC.

V is TRBV27 and J is TRBJ2-7, with D tentatively TRBD2 (6 bases). The CDR3 contains 13 residues. CDR1 is MNHEY, CDR2 SMNVEV, per germline (reference sequence). The V end lost 8 bases, the J end lost 4 bases, and 15 bases lay between the germline ends. The CDR3 sequence: CASSRLEGYEQYV. The CDR3 coding sequence is TGTGCCAGCTCCCGACTAGAGGGGTACGAGCAGTACGTC.

V usage is TRBV5-6 and J usage is TRBJ1-2; unclear D gene. The CDR3 is 15 amino acids. CDR1 and CDR2 from the germline V gene are SGHDT and YYEEEE. The germline V and J ends were trimmed by 2 bases and 7 bases, with 18 bases remaining between them. The CDR3 nucleotides are TGTGCCAGCAGCTTATATGGCAGTGTCTCTTTTGGCTACACCTTC. Encoded protein: CASSLYGSVSFGYTF.